This T cell receptor (beta chain) was captured in a study of siplizumab effects on memory and regulatory T cells. As to this clone: Antigen: not known.

The assay was immunoSEQ multiplex PCR, and TCRdb's table has in-frame clones only and misses some. The sample yields around 77,000 clones, under 95% seen once. General study findings and limits: Naive T cells, seemingly more diverse than memory cells, seemed major alloresponse contributors. Only a minor fraction of alloreactive clones mapped to unstimulated subsets.

Germline V gene data show CDR1 as MNHEY and CDR2 as SVGAGI. V lost 2 bases to trimming and J lost 8 bases; unmatched junction nucleotides: 7. The CDR3 totals 14 residues. Sequences were obtained from CD8+ T cells sorted from blood. The rearrangement links TRBV6-5 to TRBJ1-2, with 8 bases fitting TRBD1. The TCR comes from a human donor in good health. CDR3 in amino acids: CASSYDAGGDGYTF. The CDR3 DNA is TGTGCCAGCAGTTACGACGCAGGGGGCGACGGCTACACCTTC.